A selection of T cell receptor beta chains follows, all from one sample in a study of identical twins. TCRdb re-called the 5' RACE reads with MiXCR, one entry per CDR3 protein. The repertoire holds hundreds of thousands of distinct CDR3 sequences, with approximately 24% as singletons. These same data were also listed under a study on T cells expressing NK-cell markers.

Sequences were obtained from CD4+ T cells sorted from blood. The source is a woman aged 18 to 35 in good health. Both conserved end residues are part of each CDR3. A D gene is named only where the DNA matches it firmly. Not every row has a clone size; where given, it reads once, few, many or a size class.

TRBV6-2/TRBV6-3	TRBJ2-2	-	-	TGTGCCAGCACCCACTGGGGTAGAGGGACCGGGGAGCTGTTTTTT	CASTHWGRGTGELFF
TRBV10-3	TRBJ2-3	TRBD2	-	TGTGCCATCAGTGAGGGTACTAGCGGGGTTTCAGATACGCAGTATTTT	CAISEGTSGVSDTQYF
TRBV6-1	TRBJ2-1	-	-	TGTGCCAGCAGTGCCCAGAGGCTAGCCAACAATGAGCAGTTCTTC	CASSAQRLANNEQFF
TRBV7-2	TRBJ2-1	TRBD2	few	TGTGCCAGCAGCTTAGGGTCGGGTAGCGGGTCCTACAATGAGCAGTTCTTC	CASSLGSGSGSYNEQFF
TRBV7-2	TRBJ2-2	TRBD2	few	TGTGCCAGCAGGACCTTGGGGACTAGCGGGGCCGGGGAGCTGTTTTTT	CASRTLGTSGAGELFF
TRBV6-2/TRBV6-3	TRBJ1-5	-	-	TGTGCCAGCAACAGGGTGGATCAGCCCCAGCATTTT	CASNRVDQPQHF
TRBV12-3/TRBV12-4	TRBJ2-7	-	many	TGTGCCAGCAGTTTAAATGGGTACGAGCAGTACTTC	CASSLNGYEQYF
TRBV5-8	TRBJ1-1	-	-	TGTGCCAGCAGCTTGGAGGTGGGTCGGAACACTGAAGCTTTCTTT	CASSLEVGRNTEAFF
TRBV20-1	TRBJ2-5	-	few	TGCAGTGCGTGTTCAACGTCGAAAGAGACCCAGTACTTC	CSACSTSKETQYF
TRBV20-1	TRBJ1-4	-	-	TGCAGTGCTAGAGAGCAGGGACGTGAAAAACTGTTTTTT	CSAREQGREKLFF
TRBV5-6	TRBJ1-1	-	-	TGTGCCAGCAGCTTGGGGAGTATAAACACTGAAGCTTTCTTT	CASSLGSINTEAFF
TRBV5-1	TRBJ2-2	TRBD1	-	TGCGCCAGCAGCTCGACAGGGGGGACGGCCGGGGAGCTGTTTTTT	CASSSTGGTAGELFF
TRBV20-1	TRBJ2-7	-	-	TGCAGTGCTAGGAGGGAAGGTTCCTACGAGCAGTACTTC	CSARREGSYEQYF
TRBV11-3	TRBJ2-1	TRBD2	-	TGTGCCAGCAGCCCAACCGGGACTAGCTATGAGCAGTTCTTC	CASSPTGTSYEQFF
TRBV15	TRBJ2-5	TRBD1	-	TGTGCCACCAGCAGGGGACAGTACCAAGAGACCCAGTACTTC	CATSRGQYQETQYF
TRBV5-1	TRBJ2-1	TRBD2	few	TGCGCCAGCAGTCCCTCCGGGACTAGACCCCATGAGCAGTTCTTC	CASSPSGTRPHEQFF
TRBV10-3	TRBJ2-7	-	few	TGTGCCATCAGTGCCGGGTTATGGAACGAGCAGTACTTC	CAISAGLWNEQYF
TRBV7-3	TRBJ2-3	-	-	TGTGCCAGCAGCTTAATAGTAGGGCAGGGCACAGATACGCAGTATTTT	CASSLIVGQGTDTQYF
TRBV5-1	TRBJ2-7	-	few	TGCGCCAGCAGCTTTAACCGGGGGTCCCCCTACGAGCAGTACTTC	CASSFNRGSPYEQYF
TRBV20-1	TRBJ2-1	TRBD2	few	TGCAGTGCTGCACTAGCGGGGGTAGGGAATGAGCAGTTCTTC	CSAALAGVGNEQFF
TRBV4-2	TRBJ2-1	TRBD2	-	TGTGCCAGCAGCCCTGGGGTGGAGCGGGGCAATGAGCAGTTCTTC	CASSPGVERGNEQFF
TRBV20-1	TRBJ2-5	TRBD2	few	TGCAGTGCTAGCGACACGGTAGCGGGGGGGGAGACCCAGTACTTC	CSASDTVAGGETQYF
TRBV7-9	TRBJ2-1	-	-	TGTGCCAGCAGCTTGGAGCTCAGCGTAACGAATGAGCAGTTCTTC	CASSLELSVTNEQFF
TRBV5-1	TRBJ2-3	TRBD2	few	TGCGCCAGCAGCTTAGTAGCGGGGAGATGGGATACGCAGTATTTT	CASSLVAGRWDTQYF
TRBV10-3	TRBJ2-3	-	few	TGTGCCATCAGTGAGTCGATGGAAGATACGCAGTATTTT	CAISESMEDTQYF
TRBV20-1	TRBJ2-1	-	-	TGCAGTGCCTCGGTTCCGACCTACAATGAGCAGTTCTTC	CSASVPTYNEQFF
TRBV5-5	TRBJ2-1	-	few	TGTGCCAGCAGCTTTACCAGAGACAATGAGCAGTTCTTC	CASSFTRDNEQFF
TRBV6-7	TRBJ2-2	TRBD1	-	TGTGCCAGCAGACCCGGACAGGGTAGGGCACCCGGGGAGCTGTTTTTT	CASRPGQGRAPGELFF
TRBV7-8	TRBJ1-1	-	few	TGTGCCAGCAGCCTAGCTAGGCAGGTTGAAGCTTTCTTT	CASSLARQVEAFF
TRBV20-1	TRBJ2-7	-	few	TGCAGTGCTAGATCCCACTCCGGGGCCCTTATACCGGGGGAGCAGTACTTC	CSARSHSGALIPGEQYF
TRBV10-3	TRBJ1-5	-	-	TGTGCCATCAGTGAGTCGCGGCCTTCGGATCCATACCCCCAGCATTTT	CAISESRPSDPYPQHF
TRBV12-3/TRBV12-4	TRBJ1-2	TRBD1	-	TGTGCCAGCAGTTTAGCCGGGAGGGGGCCCACCTTC	CASSLAGRGPTF